This TCR beta chain was sequenced in a study of T cell changes during pregnancy in multiple sclerosis. Clones were read by immunoSEQ multiplex PCR, and TCRdb kept only the in-frame ones, dropping some. The sample lists 40,000 or so clones; roughly 91% were seen once. V lost 1 base and J lost 1, with 8 bases in between. From germline, CDR1 is SEHNR and CDR2 FQNEAQ (reference sequence). This CDR3 contains 14 residues. The sample here was CD8+ T cells from peripheral blood mononuclear cells, taken in the second trimester of pregnancy. The receptor was isolated from a female donor with multiple sclerosis, enrolled in a pregnancy study. The chain has TRBV7-9 and TRBJ2-7, with D possibly TRBD2 on 5 matching bases. Written as DNA, the CDR3 is TGTGCCAGCAGCTTAGAGGAGGAATCCTACGAGCAGTACTTC. This codes for CASSLEEESYEQYF.